Listed here is a single T cell receptor (beta chain). This record comes from a study of T cell changes during pregnancy in multiple sclerosis. Assay: immunoSEQ multiplex PCR; the TCRdb copy retains only in-frame clones and omits some. Of more than 40,000 clones listed, more than 85% are singletons. CDR3 length: 12 amino acids. Germline assignment: CDR1 MRHNA and CDR2 SNTAGT. Trimming removed 4 bases at V and 8 bases at J, with 10 bases between. The sequencing here drew on CD8+ T cells from peripheral blood mononuclear cells, taken after pregnancy. The TCR originated in a female donor with multiple sclerosis, enrolled in a pregnancy study. The gene calls are TRBV6-4 and TRBJ2-3, with a possible D match to TRBD2 (7 bases). The CDR3 DNA reads TGTGCCAGCAGTGGAGGGGGGGGTACGCAGTATTTT. Residues: CASSGGGGTQYF.